One sample yielded the 27 T cell receptor beta chains listed below, sequenced in a study of blood T cell repertoires in COVID-19. Method: immunoSEQ multiplex PCR; TCRdb's copy keeps in-frame clones and lacks some. The sample records hundreds of thousands of clones, around nine tenths being singletons. The sample was peripheral blood. The receptors stem from a woman between 70 and 85 years old with COVID-19, enrolled during active disease.

The chain is built from TRBV3-1 (or the pseudogene TRBV3-2) and TRBJ1-1; D is possibly TRBD1 (5 bases). The V and J ends lost 4 bases and 3 bases respectively, with 18 bases between them. This CDR3 spans 16 amino acids. CDR1 and CDR2 from the germline V gene are LGHDT and YNNKEL (reference sequence). The CDR3: CASSRRGIRVDTEAFF. As DNA, the CDR3 is TGTGCCAGCAGCCGAAGGGGTATCCGGGTGGACACTGAAGCTTTCTTT.

This chain uses TRBV28 with TRBJ2-1; 10 bases are shared with TRBD1. This CDR3 has 15 amino acids. Germline lookup yields CDR1 MDHEN and CDR2 SYDVKM. The V and J ends lost 5 bases and 8 bases, in that order; junction bases with no gene match: 9. As DNA, the CDR3 is TGTGCCAGCAGTCTGACAGGGGGCCCTGGGGATGAGCAGTTCTTC. Its protein product is CASSLTGGPGDEQFF.

The rearrangement links TRBV28 to TRBJ1-1, with 7 positions matching TRBD1. From germline, CDR1 is MDHEN and CDR2 SYDVKM. V lost 6 bases and J lost 1; bases outside the gene matches: 5. This CDR3 comprises 14 residues. CDR3 region: CASSPGQKNTEAFF. CDR3 DNA sequence: TGTGCCAGCAGCCCGGGACAGAAGAACACTGAAGCTTTCTTT.

This sequence joins TRBV5-8 and TRBJ1-5; no reliable D call. Germline values: CDR1 SGHTS, CDR2 YDEGEE. This CDR3 is built from 15 residues. With 7 bases removed from V and 1 base from J, the gap between germline ends came to 15 bases. As DNA, the CDR3 is TGTGCCAGCGGCCTACGGGAGAGGAGCAATCAGCCCCAGCATTTT. This encodes CASGLRERSNQPQHF.

V usage is TRBV25-1 and J usage is TRBJ1-4; D is unclear. V was shortened by 4 bases and J by 0 bases, with 3 bases between the two germline ends. CDR3 length: 13 residues. Germline V gives CDR1 MGHDK, CDR2 SYGVNS. CDR3 amino acids: CASSVATNEKLFF. CDR3 nucleotide sequence: TGTGCCAGCAGTGTCGCAACTAATGAAAAACTGTTTTTT.

This chain links TRBV2 with TRBJ1-2; D is ambiguous. This CDR3 is built from 22 residues. The V gene lost 8 bases and the J gene lost 4 bases, with 41 bases spanning the gap. Per germline, CDR1 SNHLY and CDR2 FYNNEI. The CDR3 DNA reads as TGTGCCAGCGACGTAACCAACACTTCTAAGATTTTAGCGGGTTTGAGGATCTATGGCTACACCTTC. It is translated as CASDVTNTSKILAGLRIYGYTF.

The rearrangement links TRBV2 to TRBJ1-2; D ambiguous. The CDR3 loop spans 10 amino acids. V was clipped by 9 bases and J by 7 bases, with 9 bases between them. Germline V CDR1 and CDR2: SNHLY, FYNNEI. Here the CDR3 reads CASFLSGYTF. The DNA of the CDR3 is TGTGCCAGTTTCCTGTCTGGCTACACCTTC.

J is TRBJ2-7 and V is TRBV6-5; possible D gene TRBD1, 6 bases. Trimming took off 6 bases at V and 4 bases at J, with 19 bases between the two ends. The germline gives CDR1 MNHEY, CDR2 SVGAGI. CDR3 size: 15 residues. The CDR3: CASRPEQGPGYEQYF. The CDR3 bases are TGTGCCAGCAGGCCTGAACAGGGCCCGGGATACGAGCAGTACTTC.

The chain has TRBV28 and TRBJ1-2; 9 bases fit TRBD1. This CDR3 comprises 16 residues. Germline-derived CDR1 and CDR2 are MDHEN and SYDVKM. The junction had 12 bases not matched to a gene; V was cut back by 6 bases and J by 4 bases. The CDR3 DNA reads as TGTGCCAGCAGGACATTACCGGGACAGGGAACCTATGGCTACACCTTC. Translated, it gives CASRTLPGQGTYGYTF.

The V call is TRBV24-1, the J call TRBJ2-5; tentatively, D is TRBD1 (6 bases). The CDR3 length is 14 residues. V gave up 7 bases and J gave up 5 bases, with 16 bases separating them. Germline V gives CDR1 KGHDR, CDR2 SFDVKD. CDR3 DNA: TGTGCCACCAGAGGGGGAGTAGGGCAGGAGACCCAGTACTTC. The encoded protein is CATRGGVGQETQYF.

The chain employs TRBV24-1 and TRBJ1-2; the D gene is possibly TRBD1 (6 bases). This CDR3 is 14 amino acids long. V was clipped by 9 bases and J by 7 bases, with 20 bases between them. CDR1 and CDR2 from the germline V gene are KGHDR and SFDVKD. CDR3 sequence: CATFSVGRGIGYTF. CDR3 DNA: TGTGCCACCTTTAGTGTTGGCAGGGGAATTGGCTACACCTTC.

The count of this clone is one. The rearrangement uses TRBV2 and TRBJ1-4; D gene ambiguous. CDR3 length: 15 amino acids. Germline V CDR1 and CDR2: SNHLY, FYNNEI. V dropped 7 bases and J dropped 8 bases, with 20 bases sitting between them. CDR3 bases: TGTGCCAGCAAGGAGGAGAGGCTCCGGGGAGAAAAACTGTTTTTT. Translation: CASKEERLRGEKLFF.

The J gene is TRBJ1-2, the V gene TRBV24-1, with TRBD1 as a possible D gene (6 bases). This CDR3 has 13 amino acids. The germline V gene has CDR1 KGHDR and CDR2 SFDVKD. V lost 4 bases to trimming and J lost 4 bases, with 9 bases between them. CDR3 residues: CATSEIGGYGYTF. CDR3 bases: TGTGCCACCAGTGAGATAGGGGGCTATGGCTACACCTTC.

V gene TRBV18 combines with J gene TRBJ2-7; D ambiguous. Germline V gives CDR1 KGHSH, CDR2 LQKENI. Trimming took off 3 bases at V and 4 bases at J, with 13 bases between the two ends. The CDR3 is 14 amino acids. This CDR3 is CASSPSTSLYEQYF. The CDR3, as DNA: TGTGCCAGCTCACCGAGCACCTCCCTTTACGAGCAGTACTTC.

The chain uses TRBV5-1 and TRBJ1-2; 10 bases fit TRBD1. V was clipped by 6 bases and J by 7 bases; unmatched bases: 9. Germline-derived CDR1 and CDR2 are SGHRS and YFSETQ. This CDR3 region has 14 residues. CDR3 residues: CASTETGGAGGYTF. The CDR3 DNA reads as TGCGCCAGCACCGAGACAGGGGGCGCGGGTGGCTACACCTTC.

The rearrangement links TRBV5-1 to TRBJ2-5; D possibly corresponds to TRBD2 (5 bases). V lost 4 bases, J lost 1 base, and 14 bases lay in between. The CDR3 is 15 amino acids. Germline V gene data show CDR1 as SGHRS and CDR2 as YFSETQ. The CDR3: CASSLAGGGQETQYF. CDR3 DNA: TGCGCCAGCAGCCTGGCCGGAGGCGGCCAAGAGACCCAGTACTTC.

This sequence joins TRBV6-2 or TRBV6-3 and TRBJ1-1, with TRBD1 matching 10 bases. The germline V gene encodes CDR1 MNHEY and CDR2 SVGEGT. Trimming at V came to 4 bases and at J to 5 bases, leaving 7 bases not matched to a gene. The CDR3 consists of 15 residues. The CDR3 loop reads CASSSRDRGSTEAFF. CDR3 DNA: TGTGCCAGCAGTTCCCGGGACAGGGGAAGTACTGAAGCTTTCTTT.

The rearrangement joins TRBV6-6 to TRBJ1-6; maybe TRBD1 (6 bases). Germline V gene data show CDR1 as MNHNY and CDR2 as SVGAGI (reference sequence). Trimming removed 7 bases at V and 10 bases at J, with 20 bases between. The CDR3 runs to 15 residues. CDR3 DNA: TGTGCCAGCATCCCCGGCACAGGGAATTCCTCACCCCTCCACTTT. Residues: CASIPGTGNSSPLHF.

This clone was observed a single time. This sequence joins TRBV30 and TRBJ1-1; the match to TRBD1 covers 7 bases. The CDR3 covers 13 residues. Germline V gives CDR1 GTSNPN, CDR2 SVGIG (reference sequence). J gave up 2 bases and V 3 bases, and 3 bases lay outside the gene matches. CDR3: CAWRGQVNTEAFF. The CDR3 region has the DNA TGTGCCTGGAGAGGACAGGTAAACACTGAAGCTTTCTTT. The full variable domain, with the rest looked up from reference TRBV30 and TRBJ1-1, is SQTIHQWPATLVQPVGSPLSLECTVEGTSNPNLYWYRQAAGRGLQLLFYSVGIGQISSEVPQNLSASRPQDRQFILSSKKLLLSDSGFYLCAWRGQVNTEAFFGQGTRLTVV.

V gene TRBV7-2 combines with J gene TRBJ1-5; the D gene is possibly TRBD1 (5 bases). The CDR3 runs 14 residues. Deletions cut 3 bases from V and 5 bases from J, with 11 bases between. CDR1 is SGHTA and CDR2 is FQGNSA in the germline V gene. CDR3 nucleotide sequence: TGTGCCAGCAGCTTTGGGACTGATTATCAGCCCCAGCATTTT. Translating gives CASSFGTDYQPQHF.

V usage is TRBV6-5 and J usage is TRBJ1-1; D gene uncertain. Germline-derived CDR1 and CDR2 are MNHEY and SVGAGI. Trimming cost V 6 bases and J 5 bases, with 16 bases left between them. The CDR3 loop spans 14 amino acids. The CDR3 DNA sequence: TGTGCCAGCAGAGAGTTGAGGGTTCGTACTGAAGCTTTCTTT. Translation gives CASRELRVRTEAFF.

This sequence joins TRBV14 and TRBJ1-4, with 9 positions matching TRBD1. Looked up from germline, CDR1 is SGHDN and CDR2 is FVKESK. CDR3 size: 17 residues. Trimming removed 3 bases from V and 7 bases from J; junction bases left unmatched: 12. The CDR3: CASSHHQTGGVGEKLFF. As DNA, the CDR3 is TGTGCCAGCAGCCACCACCAAACAGGGGGCGTAGGTGAAAAACTGTTTTTT.

The chain couples TRBV9 to TRBJ1-6; 7 bases are shared with TRBD1. In germline, CDR1 is SGDLS, CDR2 YYNGEE. Trimming cost V 3 bases and J 10 bases; bases outside gene matches: 1. CDR3 length: 12 residues. DNA of the CDR3: TGTGCCAGCAGCGACAGGGGCTCACCCCTCCACTTT. Translating gives CASSDRGSPLHF.

V usage is TRBV6-2 or TRBV6-3 and J usage is TRBJ1-2, with D perhaps TRBD1 (5 bases). Trimming shortened V by 3 bases and J by 6 bases, and 14 bases separated the two germline ends. In germline, CDR1 is MNHEY, CDR2 SVGEGT. CDR3 length: 14 residues. CDR3 region: CASSYPGQFDGYTF. The CDR3 bases are TGTGCCAGCAGTTATCCAGGACAATTCGATGGCTACACCTTC.

This clone was found once. The chain carries TRBV28 and TRBJ2-3, with D maybe TRBD2 (6 bases). V gave up 5 bases and J gave up 3 bases, with 18 bases separating them. Germline-derived CDR1 and CDR2 are MDHEN and SYDVKM. The CDR3 extends over 16 amino acids. The CDR3 coding sequence is TGTGCCAGCAGTAGAAACCGGGACTCTGGTACAGATACGCAGTATTTT. Its protein is CASSRNRDSGTDTQYF.

V is TRBV5-8 and J is TRBJ1-5; D perhaps matches TRBD1 (5 bases). In germline, CDR1 is SGHTS, CDR2 YDEGEE. CDR3 length: 15 amino acids. Trimming cost V 5 bases and J 1 base, with 13 bases left between them. The CDR3: CASSPGEGSNQPQHF. In DNA form, the CDR3 reads TGTGCCAGCAGTCCCGGGGAGGGGAGCAATCAGCCCCAGCATTTT. The complete variable domain, with remaining parts taken from reference TRBV5-8 and TRBJ1-5, reads EAGVTQSPTHLIKTRGQQATLRCSPISGHTSVYWYQQALGLGLQFLLWYDEGEERNRGNFPPRFSGRQFPNYSSELNVNALELEDSALYLCASSPGEGSNQPQHFGDGTRLSIL.

The chain employs TRBV3-1 (or the pseudogene TRBV3-2) and TRBJ2-7; maybe TRBD2 (6 bases). Trimming stripped 0 bases from V and 1 base from J, with 10 bases between. The length of the CDR3 is 15 residues. CDR1 LGHDT and CDR2 YNNKEL come from the germline V gene (reference sequence). In DNA form, the CDR3 reads TGTGCCAGCAGCCAAGACGCTAGCGAGTCCTACGAGCAGTACTTC. Encoded protein: CASSQDASESYEQYF.